A few counts support the clone carrying this TCR beta chain. What it binds is unknown. This record comes from a study of T cell repertoires in aging, cancer and after chemotherapy. Study details: Roughly 8.8 million TCR reads made up the full dataset. General study results and limits: Rebound thymic output was suggested by rising median generation probability during chemotherapy in each cancer cohort. In healthy donors, age-related TCR diversity loss mainly reflected lost richness. Compared with age-matched healthy donors, untreated hematological or solid cancer patients showed higher blood TCR clonality.

Germline CDR1 SEHNR, CDR2 FQNEAQ (reference sequence). The CDR3 is 12 amino acids. The V end was cut by 5 bases, the J end by 5 bases, with 9 bases between. TCR beta rearrangements were amplified from peripheral blood genomic DNA. Multiplex touch-down PCR with TRB-A/B primers amplified rearranged V-D-J TRB sequences. TCRdb fed the multiplex PCR reads into MiXCR, producing one record per CDR3 protein. The data show some 2,000 distinct CDR3 sequences, with less than 35% seen just once and roughly 10% held by the top ten. V is TRBV7-9 and J is TRBJ2-5; D unclear. The sample comprised blood. This sequence was found in a human donor with a solid tumor. The CDR3 spells CASSGLGETQYF. The CDR3 nucleotides read TGTGCCAGCAGCGGTTTGGGGGAGACCCAGTACTTC.